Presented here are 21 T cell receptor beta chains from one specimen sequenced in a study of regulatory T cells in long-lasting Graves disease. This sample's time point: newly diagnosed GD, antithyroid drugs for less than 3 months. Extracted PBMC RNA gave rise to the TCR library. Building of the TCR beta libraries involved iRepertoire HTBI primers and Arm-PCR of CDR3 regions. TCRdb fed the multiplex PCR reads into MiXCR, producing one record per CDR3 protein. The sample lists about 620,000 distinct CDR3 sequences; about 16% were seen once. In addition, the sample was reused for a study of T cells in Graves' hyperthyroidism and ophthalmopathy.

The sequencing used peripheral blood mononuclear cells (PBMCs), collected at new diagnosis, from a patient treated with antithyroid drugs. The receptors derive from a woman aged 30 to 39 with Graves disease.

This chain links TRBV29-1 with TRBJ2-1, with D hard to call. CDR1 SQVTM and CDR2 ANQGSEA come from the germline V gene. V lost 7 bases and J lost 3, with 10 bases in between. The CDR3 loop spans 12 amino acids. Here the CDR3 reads CSAWADYNEQFF. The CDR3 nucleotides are TGCAGCGCTTGGGCCGACTACAATGAGCAGTTCTTC.

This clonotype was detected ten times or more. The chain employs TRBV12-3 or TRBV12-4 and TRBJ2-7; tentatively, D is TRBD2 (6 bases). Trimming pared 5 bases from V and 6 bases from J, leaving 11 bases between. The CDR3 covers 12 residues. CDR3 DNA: TGTGCCAGCAGTCCATGGGGGGTCGAGCAGTACTTC. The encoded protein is CASSPWGVEQYF.

DNA for the CDR3: TGTGCCAGCAGCCCTGGACAGGGAAGACGATCGGAGACCCAGTACTTC. Its protein is CASSPGQGRRSETQYF. The chain employs TRBV14 and TRBJ2-1; 8 bases are a match to TRBD1. The J call could be wrong; TRBJ2-5 is a better fit for the DNA end. Germline V lookup: CDR1 SGHDN, CDR2 FVKESK. The CDR3 runs to 16 residues.

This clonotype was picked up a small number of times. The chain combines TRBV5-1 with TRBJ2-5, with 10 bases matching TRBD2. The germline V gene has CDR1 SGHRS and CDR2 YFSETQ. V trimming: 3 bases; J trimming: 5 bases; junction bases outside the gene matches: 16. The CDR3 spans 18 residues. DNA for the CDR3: TGCGCCAGCAGCTCCCGACCCGACCTAGCGGGAGATGCGGAGACCCAGTACTTC. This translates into CASSSRPDLAGDAETQYF.

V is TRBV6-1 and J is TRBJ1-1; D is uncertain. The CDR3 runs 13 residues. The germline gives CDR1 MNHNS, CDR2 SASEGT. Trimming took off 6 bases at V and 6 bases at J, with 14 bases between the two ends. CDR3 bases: TGTGCCAGCAGCCCCTTTGGCGGTTCTGAAGCTTTCTTT. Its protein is CASSPFGGSEAFF.

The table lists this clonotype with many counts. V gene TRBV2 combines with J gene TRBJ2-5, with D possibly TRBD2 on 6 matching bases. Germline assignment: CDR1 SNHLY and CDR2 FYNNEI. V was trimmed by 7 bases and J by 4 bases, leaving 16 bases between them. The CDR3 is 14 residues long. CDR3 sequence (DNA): TGTGCCAGCACCACCGAGGCGGGGACAGAGACCCAGTACTTC. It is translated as CASTTEAGTETQYF.

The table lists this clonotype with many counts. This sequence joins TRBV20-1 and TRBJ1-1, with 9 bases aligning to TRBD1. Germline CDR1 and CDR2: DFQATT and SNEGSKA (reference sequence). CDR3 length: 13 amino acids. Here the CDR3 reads CRASGQGPTEAFF. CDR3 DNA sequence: TGCAGAGCCTCCGGACAGGGGCCCACTGAAGCTTTCTTT.

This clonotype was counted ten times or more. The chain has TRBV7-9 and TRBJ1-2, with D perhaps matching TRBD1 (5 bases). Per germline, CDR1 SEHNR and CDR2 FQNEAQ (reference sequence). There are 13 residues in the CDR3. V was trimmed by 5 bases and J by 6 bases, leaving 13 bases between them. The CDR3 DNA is TGTGCCAGCAGCCTCCAGGGAGGTCATGGCTACACCTTC. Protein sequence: CASSLQGGHGYTF.

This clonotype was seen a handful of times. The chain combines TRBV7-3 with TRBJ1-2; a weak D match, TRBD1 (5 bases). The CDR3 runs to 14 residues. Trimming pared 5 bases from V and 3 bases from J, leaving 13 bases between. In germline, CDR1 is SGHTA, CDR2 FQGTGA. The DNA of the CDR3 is TGTGCCAGCAGCCTGGGGGACGGGGACTATGGCTACACCTTC. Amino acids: CASSLGDGDYGYTF. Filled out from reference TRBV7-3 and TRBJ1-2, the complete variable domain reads GAGVSQTPSNKVTEKGKYVELRCDPISGHTALYWYRQSLGQGPEFLIYFQGTGAADDSGLPNDRFFAVRPEGSVSTLKIQRTERGDSAVYLCASSLGDGDYGYTFGSGTRLTVV.

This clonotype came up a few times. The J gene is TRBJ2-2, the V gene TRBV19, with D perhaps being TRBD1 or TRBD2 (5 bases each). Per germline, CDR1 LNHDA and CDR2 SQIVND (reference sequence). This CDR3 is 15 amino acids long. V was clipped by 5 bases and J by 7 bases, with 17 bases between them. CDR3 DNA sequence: TGTGCCAGTAGTCCCTATGGGGGTTTGATCGGGGAGCTGTTTTTT. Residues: CASSPYGGLIGELFF.

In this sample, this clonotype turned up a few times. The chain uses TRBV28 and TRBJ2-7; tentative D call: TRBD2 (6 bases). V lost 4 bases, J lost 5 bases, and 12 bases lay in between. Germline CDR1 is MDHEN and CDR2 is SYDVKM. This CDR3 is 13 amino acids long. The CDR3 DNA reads TGTGCCAGCAGTTCGGGGGAGGCTGACGAGCAGTACTTC. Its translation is CASSSGEADEQYF.

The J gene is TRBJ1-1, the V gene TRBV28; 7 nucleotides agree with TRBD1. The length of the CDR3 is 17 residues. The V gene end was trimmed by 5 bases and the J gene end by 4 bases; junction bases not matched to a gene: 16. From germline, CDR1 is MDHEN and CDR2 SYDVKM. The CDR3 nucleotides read TGTGCCAGCAGTCCGTATACAGGGATCGCAGGGGGCACTGAAGCTTTCTTT. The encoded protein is CASSPYTGIAGGTEAFF.

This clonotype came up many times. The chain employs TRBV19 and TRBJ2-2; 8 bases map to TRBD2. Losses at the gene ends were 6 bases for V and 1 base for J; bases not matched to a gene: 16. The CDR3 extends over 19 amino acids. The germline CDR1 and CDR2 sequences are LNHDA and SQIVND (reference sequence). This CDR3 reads CASSSSGRAGVGNTGELFF. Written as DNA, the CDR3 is TGTGCCAGTAGCTCCTCTGGGCGAGCGGGAGTCGGGAACACCGGGGAGCTGTTTTTT.

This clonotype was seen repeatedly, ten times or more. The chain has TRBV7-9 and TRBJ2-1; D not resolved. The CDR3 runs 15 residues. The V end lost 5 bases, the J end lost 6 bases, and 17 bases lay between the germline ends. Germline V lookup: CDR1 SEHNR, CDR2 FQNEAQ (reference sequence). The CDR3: CASSPRFAGPNEQFF. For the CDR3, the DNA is TGTGCCAGCAGCCCCCGGTTTGCCGGACCCAATGAGCAGTTCTTC.

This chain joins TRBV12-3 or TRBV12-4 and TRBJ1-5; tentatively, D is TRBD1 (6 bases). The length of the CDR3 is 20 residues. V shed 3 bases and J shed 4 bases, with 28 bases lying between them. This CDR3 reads CASSLSPPPHTTGGNQPQHF. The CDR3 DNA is TGTGCCAGCAGTTTGTCCCCCCCCCCACACACGACAGGCGGTAATCAGCCCCAGCATTTT.

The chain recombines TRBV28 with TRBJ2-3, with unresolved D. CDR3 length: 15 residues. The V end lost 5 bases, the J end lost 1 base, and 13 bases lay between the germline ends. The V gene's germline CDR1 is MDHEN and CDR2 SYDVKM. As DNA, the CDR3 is TGTGCCAGCAGTCTATCCGCGGCGGGCACAGATACGCAGTATTTT. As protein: CASSLSAAGTDTQYF. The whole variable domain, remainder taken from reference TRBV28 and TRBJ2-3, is DVKVTQSSRYLVKRTGEKVFLECVQDMDHENMFWYRQDPGLGLRLIYFSYDVKMKEKGDIPEGYSVSREKKERFSLILESASTNQTSMYLCASSLSAAGTDTQYFGPGTRLTVL.

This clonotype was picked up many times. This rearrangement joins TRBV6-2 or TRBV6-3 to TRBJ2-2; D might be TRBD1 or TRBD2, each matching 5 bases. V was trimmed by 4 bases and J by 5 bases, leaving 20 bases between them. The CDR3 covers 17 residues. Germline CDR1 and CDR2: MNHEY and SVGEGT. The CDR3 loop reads CASSFSAGTGLTGELFF. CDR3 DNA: TGTGCCAGCAGTTTCTCCGCAGGGACGGGCCTGACCGGGGAGCTGTTTTTT.

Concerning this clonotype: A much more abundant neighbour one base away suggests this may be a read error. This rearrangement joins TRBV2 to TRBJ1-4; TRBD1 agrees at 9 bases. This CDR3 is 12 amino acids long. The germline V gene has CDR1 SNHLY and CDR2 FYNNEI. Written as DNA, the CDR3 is TGTGCCAGAAGGACAGGGGAGGAAAAACTGTCTTTT. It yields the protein CARRTGEEKLSF.

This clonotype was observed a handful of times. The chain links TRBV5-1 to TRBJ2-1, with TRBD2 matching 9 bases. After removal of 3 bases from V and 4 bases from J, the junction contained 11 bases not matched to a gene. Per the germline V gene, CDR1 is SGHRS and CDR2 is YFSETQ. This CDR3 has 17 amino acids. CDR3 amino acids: CASSSGGAGGDYNEQFF. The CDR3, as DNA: TGCGCCAGCAGCTCTGGGGGAGCGGGAGGCGATTACAATGAGCAGTTCTTC.

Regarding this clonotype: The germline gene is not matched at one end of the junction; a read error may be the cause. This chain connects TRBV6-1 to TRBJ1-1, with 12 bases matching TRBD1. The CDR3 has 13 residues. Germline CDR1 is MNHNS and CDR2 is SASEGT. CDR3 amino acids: CASSGDRGRVASF. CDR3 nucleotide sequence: TGTGCCAGCAGTGGGGACAGGGGGCGCGTCGCTTCCTTT.

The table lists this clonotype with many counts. The CDR3 nucleotides are TGTGCCAGCAGTCGTTCAAACAGTGGCTACACCTTC. This gives the protein CASSRSNSGYTF. This chain joins TRBV12-3 or TRBV12-4 and TRBJ1-2; D is uncertain. Deletions cut 5 bases from V and 7 bases from J, with 11 bases between. CDR3 length equals 12 residues.